These 9 T cell receptor beta chains were sequenced from one sample in a study of immune cell composition in non-small cell lung cancer. Sequencing used immunoSEQ multiplex PCR; TCRdb keeps in-frame clones, though not all of them. This sample carries about 2,000 clones, 69% of them seen once, and the ten largest clones take roughly 15%. Normal lung was taken at the farthest possible site, at least 3 cm from tumour. The material sequenced was non-adjacent lung tissue. Source of these receptors: a human donor with non-small cell lung cancer.

The chain uses TRBV7-2 and TRBJ2-7; the match to TRBD1 covers 12 bases. The CDR3 covers 16 residues. V gave up 5 bases and J gave up 4 bases; unmatched junction bases: 9. The V gene's germline CDR1 is SGHTA and CDR2 FQGNSA. CDR3 sequence (DNA): TGTGCCAGCAGCCCTAGAGGGGACAGGGGGCGGTACGAGCAGTACTTC. Its translation is CASSPRGDRGRYEQYF. The whole variable domain, remainder taken from reference TRBV7-2 and TRBJ2-7, is GAGVSQSPSNKVTEKGKDVELRCDPISGHTALYWYRQSLGQGLEFLIYFQGNSAPDKSGLPSDRFSAERTGGSVSTLTIQRTQQEDSAVYLCASSPRGDRGRYEQYFGPGTRLTVT.

The V gene is TRBV18, the J gene TRBJ1-1; D not resolved. The length of the CDR3 is 13 residues. V lost 3 bases to trimming and J lost 2 bases, with 7 bases between them. Germline loops: CDR1 KGHSH, CDR2 LQKENI. CDR3 in DNA: TGTGCCAGCTCACCGATGGCTAACACTGAAGCTTTCTTT. As protein: CASSPMANTEAFF.

DNA for the CDR3: TGCGCCAGCAGTGGTACAGGTAGCAATCAGCCCCAGCATTTT. Amino acid sequence: CASSGTGSNQPQHF. The chain recombines TRBV10-1 with TRBJ1-5, with D perhaps matching TRBD1 (5 bases). The CDR3 contains 14 residues. With 4 bases removed from V and 0 bases from J, the gap between germline ends came to 7 bases. The germline V gene has CDR1 WNHNN and CDR2 SYGVQD (reference sequence).

The chain uses TRBV6-1 and TRBJ2-1, with 7 bases aligning to TRBD2. The CDR3 consists of 18 residues. Looked up from germline, CDR1 is MNHNS and CDR2 is SASEGT. The V segment lost 2 bases and the J segment 4 bases; nucleotides outside the gene matches: 14. Here the CDR3 DNA reads TGTGCCAGCAGTGAATACGGCTCGGCTAGCGGTTATTACAATGAGCAGTTCTTC. This encodes CASSEYGSASGYYNEQFF.

In this sample, this clone turned up once. The chain carries TRBV6-4 and TRBJ1-1; 7 bases map to TRBD1. The ends lost 6 bases at V and 4 bases at J; junction bases unmatched: 8. This CDR3 has 14 amino acids. From germline, CDR1 is MRHNA and CDR2 SNTAGT. CDR3 nucleotide sequence: TGTGCCAGCAGCGTACAGGGGAGTAGCACTGAAGCTTTCTTT. Its translation: CASSVQGSSTEAFF.

The chain links TRBV11-2 to TRBJ2-2; 9 bases map to TRBD2. Looked up from germline, CDR1 is SGHAT and CDR2 is FQNNGV. J was trimmed by 10 bases and V by 0 bases; bases with no gene match: 12. The CDR3 length is 17 residues. For the CDR3, the DNA is TGTGCCAGCAGCTTAGAAGGGCGCTTAGCGGGGGCGTCGGAGCTGTTTTTT. Amino acids: CASSLEGRLAGASELFF.

The chain combines TRBV5-1 with TRBJ1-6; 8 bases are shared with TRBD1. The CDR3 runs 15 residues. Unmatched junction bases numbered 3, after V lost 2 bases and J lost 5 bases. The germline CDR1 and CDR2 sequences are SGHRS and YFSETQ. The CDR3 bases are TGCGCCAGCAGCTTTGCAGGGGGCGATAATTCACCCCTCCACTTT. It translates to CASSFAGGDNSPLHF.

This clone was seen a single time. V and J are TRBV7-9 and TRBJ2-3; 7 positions agree with TRBD2. The CDR3 spans 15 residues. Losses at the gene ends were 1 base for V and 1 base for J; bases not matched to a gene: 2. The germline V gene has CDR1 SEHNR and CDR2 FQNEAQ (reference sequence). CDR3 region: CASSLVAGGTDTQYF. The CDR3 DNA is TGTGCCAGCAGCTTAGTTGCGGGGGGCACAGATACGCAGTATTTT.

The chain joins TRBV5-1 to TRBJ1-2, with 9 bases matching TRBD1. CDR3 length: 17 residues. The germline V gene encodes CDR1 SGHRS and CDR2 YFSETQ. The J segment lost 10 bases and the V segment lost 4 bases, leaving 20 bases of the junction unmatched. The CDR3 nucleotides read TGCGCCAGCAGCGAGGCTTCCGGGACAGGGTTAGGACTTACCTACACCTTC. This sequence encodes CASSEASGTGLGLTYTF.